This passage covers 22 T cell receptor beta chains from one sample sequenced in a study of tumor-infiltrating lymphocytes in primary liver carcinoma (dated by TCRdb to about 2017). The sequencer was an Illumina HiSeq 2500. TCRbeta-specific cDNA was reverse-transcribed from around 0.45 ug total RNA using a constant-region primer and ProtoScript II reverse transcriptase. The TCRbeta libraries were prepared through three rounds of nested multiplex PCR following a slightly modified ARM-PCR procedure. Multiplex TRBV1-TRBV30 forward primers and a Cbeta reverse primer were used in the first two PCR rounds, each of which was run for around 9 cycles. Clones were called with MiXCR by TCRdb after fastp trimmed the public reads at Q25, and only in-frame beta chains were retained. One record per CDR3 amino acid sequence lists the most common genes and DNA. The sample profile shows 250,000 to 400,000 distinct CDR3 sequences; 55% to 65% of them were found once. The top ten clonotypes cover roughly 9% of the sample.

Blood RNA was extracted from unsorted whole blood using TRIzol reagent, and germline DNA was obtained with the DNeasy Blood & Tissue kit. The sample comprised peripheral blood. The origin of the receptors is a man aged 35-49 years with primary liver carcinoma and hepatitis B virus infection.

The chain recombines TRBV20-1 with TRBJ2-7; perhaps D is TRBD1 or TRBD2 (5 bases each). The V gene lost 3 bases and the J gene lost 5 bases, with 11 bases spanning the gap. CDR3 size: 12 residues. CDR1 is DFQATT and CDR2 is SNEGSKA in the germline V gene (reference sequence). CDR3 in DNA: TGCAGTGCTAGCAGGGAGTGGCACGAGCAGTACTTC. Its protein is CSASREWHEQYF.

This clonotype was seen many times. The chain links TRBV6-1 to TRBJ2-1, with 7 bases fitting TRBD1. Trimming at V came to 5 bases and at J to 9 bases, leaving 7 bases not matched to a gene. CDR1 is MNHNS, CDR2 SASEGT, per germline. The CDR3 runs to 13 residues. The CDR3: CASSPRTGIEQFF. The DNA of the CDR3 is TGTGCCAGCAGTCCCAGGACAGGCATTGAGCAGTTCTTC.

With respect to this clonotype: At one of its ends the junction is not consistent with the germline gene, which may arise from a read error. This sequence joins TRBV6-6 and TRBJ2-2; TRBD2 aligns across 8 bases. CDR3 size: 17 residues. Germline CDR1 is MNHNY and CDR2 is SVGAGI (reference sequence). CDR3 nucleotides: TGTGCCAGCAGTTACGGTAACGGGAGGGCGAGCACCGGGGAGCTCTTTTTT. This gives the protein CASSYGNGRASTGELFF.

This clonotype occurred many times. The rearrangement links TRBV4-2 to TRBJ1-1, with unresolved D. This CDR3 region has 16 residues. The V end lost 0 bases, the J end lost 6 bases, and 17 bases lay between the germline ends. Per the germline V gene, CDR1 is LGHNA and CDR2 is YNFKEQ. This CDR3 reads CASSQDRPPTTPEAFF. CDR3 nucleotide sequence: TGTGCCAGCAGCCAAGATCGCCCTCCTACCACCCCTGAAGCTTTCTTT.

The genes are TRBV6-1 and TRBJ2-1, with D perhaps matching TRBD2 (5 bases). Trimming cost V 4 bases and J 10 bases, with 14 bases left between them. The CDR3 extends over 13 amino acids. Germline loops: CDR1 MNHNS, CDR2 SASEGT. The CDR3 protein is CASSVRGGYEQFF. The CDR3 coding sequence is TGTGCCAGCAGTGTTCGGGGTGGCTACGAGCAGTTCTTC.

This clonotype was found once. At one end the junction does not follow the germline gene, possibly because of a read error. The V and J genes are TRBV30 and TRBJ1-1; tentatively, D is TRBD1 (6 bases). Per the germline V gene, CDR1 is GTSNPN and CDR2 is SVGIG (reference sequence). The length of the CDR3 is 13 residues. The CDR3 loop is CAWSRQENTEALF. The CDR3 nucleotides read TGTGCCTGGAGCCGACAGGAGAACACTGAAGCTCTCTTT.

The CDR3 sequence: CASSYSWGSGNTIYF. DNA for the CDR3: TGTGCCAGCAGTTACTCTTGGGGATCTGGAAACACCATATATTTT. The chain couples TRBV6-5 to TRBJ1-3; D not certain. The germline V and J ends were trimmed by 0 bases and 1 base, with 7 bases remaining between them. CDR3 size: 15 residues. Germline V CDR1 and CDR2: MNHEY, SVGAGI.

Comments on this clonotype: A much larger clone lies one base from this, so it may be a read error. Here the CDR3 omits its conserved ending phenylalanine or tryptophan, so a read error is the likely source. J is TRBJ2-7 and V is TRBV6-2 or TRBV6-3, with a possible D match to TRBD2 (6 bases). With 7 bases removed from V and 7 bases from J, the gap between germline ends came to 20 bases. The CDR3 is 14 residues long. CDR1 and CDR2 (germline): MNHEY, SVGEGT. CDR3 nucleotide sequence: TGTGCCAGCAAGGGGCTAGCGCAACTCGGGGAGCAGTACATC. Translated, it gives CASKGLAQLGEQYI.

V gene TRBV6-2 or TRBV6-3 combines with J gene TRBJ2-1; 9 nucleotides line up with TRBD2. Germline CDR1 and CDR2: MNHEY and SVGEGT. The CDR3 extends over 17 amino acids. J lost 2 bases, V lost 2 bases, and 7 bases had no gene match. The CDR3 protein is CASSYDRGGAPYNEQFF. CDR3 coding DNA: TGTGCCAGCAGTTACGATCGCGGGGGGGCCCCCTACAATGAGCAGTTCTTC.

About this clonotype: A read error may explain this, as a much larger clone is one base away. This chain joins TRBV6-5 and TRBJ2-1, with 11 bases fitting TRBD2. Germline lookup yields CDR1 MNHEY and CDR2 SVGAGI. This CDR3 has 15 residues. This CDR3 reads CTSRLTSGSSDEQFF. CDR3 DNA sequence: TGTACCAGCAGACTCACTAGCGGGAGTAGTGATGAGCAGTTCTTC.

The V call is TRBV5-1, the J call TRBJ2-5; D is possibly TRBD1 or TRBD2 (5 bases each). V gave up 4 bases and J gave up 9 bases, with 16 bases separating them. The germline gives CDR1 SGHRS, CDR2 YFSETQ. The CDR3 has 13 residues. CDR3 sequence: CASSTAVRGAQYF. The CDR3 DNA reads TGCGCCAGCAGCACCGCGGTCCGAGGGGCCCAGTACTTC.

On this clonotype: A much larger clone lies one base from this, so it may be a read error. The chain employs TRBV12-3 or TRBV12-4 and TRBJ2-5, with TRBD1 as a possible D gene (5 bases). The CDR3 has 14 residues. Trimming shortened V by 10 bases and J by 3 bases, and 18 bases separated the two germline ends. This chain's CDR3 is CANTALDREETQYF. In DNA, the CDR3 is TGTGCCAACACCGCTCTCGACAGAGAAGAGACCCAGTACTTC.

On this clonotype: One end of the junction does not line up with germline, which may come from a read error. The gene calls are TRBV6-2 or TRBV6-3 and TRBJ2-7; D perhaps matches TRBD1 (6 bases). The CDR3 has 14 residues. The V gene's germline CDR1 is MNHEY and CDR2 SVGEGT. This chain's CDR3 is CACSLIPIQGEQYF. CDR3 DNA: TGTGCCTGCAGCCTGATCCCGATCCAGGGGGAGCAGTACTTC.

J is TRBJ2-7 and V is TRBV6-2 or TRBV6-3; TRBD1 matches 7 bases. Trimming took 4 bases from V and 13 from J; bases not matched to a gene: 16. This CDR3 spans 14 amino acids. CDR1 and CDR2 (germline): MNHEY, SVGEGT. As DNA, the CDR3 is TGTGCCAGCAGTTGTTCCGAGACAGGGAGTGGGCAATACTTC. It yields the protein CASSCSETGSGQYF.

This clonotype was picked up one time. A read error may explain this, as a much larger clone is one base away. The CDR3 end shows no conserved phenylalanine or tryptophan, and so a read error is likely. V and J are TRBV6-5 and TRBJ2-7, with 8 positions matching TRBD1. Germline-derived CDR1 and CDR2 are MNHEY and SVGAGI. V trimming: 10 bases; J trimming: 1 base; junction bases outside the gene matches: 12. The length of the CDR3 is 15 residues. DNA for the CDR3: TGTGCCACCGAGTATGGACAGGGAGGTTCCTACGAGCAGTACTTA. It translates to CATEYGQGGSYEQYL.

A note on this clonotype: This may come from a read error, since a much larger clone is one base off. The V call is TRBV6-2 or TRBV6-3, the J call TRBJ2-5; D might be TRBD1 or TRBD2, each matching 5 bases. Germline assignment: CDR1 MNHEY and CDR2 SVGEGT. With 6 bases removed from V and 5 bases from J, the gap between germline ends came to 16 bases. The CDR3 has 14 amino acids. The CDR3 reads CASREWDPRETQYF. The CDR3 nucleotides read TGTGCCAGCAGGGAGTGGGACCCGCGTGAGACCCAGTACTTC.

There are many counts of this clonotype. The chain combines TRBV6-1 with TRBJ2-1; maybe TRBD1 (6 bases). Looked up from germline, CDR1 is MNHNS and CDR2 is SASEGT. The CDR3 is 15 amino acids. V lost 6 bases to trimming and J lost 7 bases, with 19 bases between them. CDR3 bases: TGTGCCAGCAGCCACGGAACAGGGAATGGGAATGAGCAGTTCTTC. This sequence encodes CASSHGTGNGNEQFF.

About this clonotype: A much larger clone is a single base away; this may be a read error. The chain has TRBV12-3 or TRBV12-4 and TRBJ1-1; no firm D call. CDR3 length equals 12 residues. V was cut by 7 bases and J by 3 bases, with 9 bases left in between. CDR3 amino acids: CASMDSDTEAFF. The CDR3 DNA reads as TGTGCCAGCATGGACTCGGACACTGAAGCTTTCTTT.

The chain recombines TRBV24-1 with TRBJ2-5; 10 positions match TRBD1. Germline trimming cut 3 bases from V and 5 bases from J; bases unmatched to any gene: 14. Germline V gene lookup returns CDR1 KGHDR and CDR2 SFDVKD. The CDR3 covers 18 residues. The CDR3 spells CATSDRTLKDRGSETQYF. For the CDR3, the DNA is TGTGCCACCAGTGATCGAACTCTAAAGGACAGGGGGTCGGAGACCCAGTACTTC.

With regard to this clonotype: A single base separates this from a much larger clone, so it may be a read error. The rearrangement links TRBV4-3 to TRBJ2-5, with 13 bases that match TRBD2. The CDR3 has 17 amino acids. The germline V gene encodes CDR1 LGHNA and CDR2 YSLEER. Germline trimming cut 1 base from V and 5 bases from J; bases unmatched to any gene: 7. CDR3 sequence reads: CASSQGTSGSTGETQYF. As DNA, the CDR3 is TGCGCCAGCAGCCAAGGGACTAGCGGGAGTACTGGTGAGACCCAGTACTTC.

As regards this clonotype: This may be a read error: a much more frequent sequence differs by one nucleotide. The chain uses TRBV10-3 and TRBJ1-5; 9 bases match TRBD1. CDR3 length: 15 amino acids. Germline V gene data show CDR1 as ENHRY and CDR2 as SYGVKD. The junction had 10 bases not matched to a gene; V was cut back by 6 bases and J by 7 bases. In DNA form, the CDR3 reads TGTGCCATCAGCCGGTACAGGGGGCTGGAACAGCCCCAGCATTTT. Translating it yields CAISRYRGLEQPQHF.

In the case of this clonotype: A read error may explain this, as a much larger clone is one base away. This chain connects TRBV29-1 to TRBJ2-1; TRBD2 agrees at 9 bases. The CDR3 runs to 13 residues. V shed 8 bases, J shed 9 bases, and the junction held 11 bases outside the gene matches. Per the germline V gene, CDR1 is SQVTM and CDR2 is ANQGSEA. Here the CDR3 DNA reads TGCAGCCTCGTGGCGGGAGGGATGGGTGAGCAGTTCTTC. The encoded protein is CSLVAGGMGEQFF.